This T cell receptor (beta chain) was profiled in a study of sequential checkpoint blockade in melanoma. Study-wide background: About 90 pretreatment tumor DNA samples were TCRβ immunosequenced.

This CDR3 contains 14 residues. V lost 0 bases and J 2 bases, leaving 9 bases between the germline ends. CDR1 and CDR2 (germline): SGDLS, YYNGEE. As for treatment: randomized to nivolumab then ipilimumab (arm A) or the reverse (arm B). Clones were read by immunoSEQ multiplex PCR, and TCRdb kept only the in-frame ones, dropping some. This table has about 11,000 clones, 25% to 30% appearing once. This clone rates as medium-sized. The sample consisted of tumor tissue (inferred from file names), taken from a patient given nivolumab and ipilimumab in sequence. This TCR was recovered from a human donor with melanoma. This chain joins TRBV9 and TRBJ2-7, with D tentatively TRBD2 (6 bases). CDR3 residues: CASSVAGEAYEQYF. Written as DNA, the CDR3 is TGTGCCAGCAGCGTAGCGGGGGAGGCCTACGAGCAGTACTTC.